Below, 19 T cell receptor beta chains from the same sample are listed, as sequenced in a study of CD8+CD57+ T cells in acquired aplastic anemia. For sequencing, patients were chosen who had shown expansion of CD8+CD57+ cells by flow cytometry. Profiling of TCR beta VDJ combinations and CDR3 sequences used genomic DNA as template. TCRdb used MiXCR to reprocess the reads, holding one entry per CDR3 protein. The repertoire holds approximately 300,000 distinct CDR3 sequences, approximately 57% seen once, with 1% to 1.5% in the top ten. What was sequenced was sorted CD4+, CD8+, or CD8+CD57+ T cells (not recorded which) from PBMCs. These receptors were collected from a human donor with aplastic anemia.

The chain uses TRBV20-1 and TRBJ2-1, with TRBD2 as a possible D gene (5 bases). Germline V gives CDR1 DFQATT, CDR2 SNEGSKA (reference sequence). CDR3 length: 14 amino acids. The ends were cut back, 6 bases at V and 8 bases at J, with 20 bases in the middle. DNA for the CDR3: TGCAGTGCGGGAGCTAGCCCTTGGAGCGATGAGCAGTTCTTC. This translates into CSAGASPWSDEQFF.

The chain is built from TRBV9 and TRBJ2-5, with TRBD2 matching over 9 bases. The J call could be wrong; TRBJ2-7 is a better fit for the DNA end. In germline, CDR1 is SGDLS, CDR2 YYNGEE. CDR3 length equals 17 residues. The CDR3 DNA is TGTGCCAGCAGCGTAGAAGCGGGAGGTTATCTGTCCTACGAGCAGTACTTC. Encoded protein: CASSVEAGGYLSYEQYF.

Ten or more counts support this clonotype. The V call is TRBV12-3 or TRBV12-4, the J call TRBJ1-1; D is unresolved. This CDR3 spans 14 amino acids. Between the trimmed V and J ends, which lost 3 bases and 0 bases, there was a span of 8 bases. The CDR3 loop is CASSFGVVNTEAFF. CDR3 coding DNA: TGTGCCAGCAGTTTTGGGGTGGTGAACACTGAAGCTTTCTTT.

As concerns this clonotype: The germline gene is not matched at one end of the junction; a read error may be the cause. This chain's CDR3 is CAIGDRGSNTGELFF. The CDR3 coding sequence is TGTGCCATCGGTGACAGGGGATCGAACACCGGGGAGCTGTTTTTT. J is TRBJ2-2 and V is TRBV10-3; 8 nucleotides align to TRBD1. Looked up from germline, CDR1 is ENHRY and CDR2 is SYGVKD. The CDR3 length is 15 residues.

This chain joins TRBV7-8 and TRBJ2-7, with a possible D match to TRBD2 (6 bases). The CDR3 extends over 14 amino acids. V was cut by 5 bases and J by 9 bases, with 20 bases left in between. Germline V gene sequence: CDR1 SGHVS, CDR2 FQNEAQ. CDR3 in amino acids: CASSPEEGIGGQYF. CDR3 DNA sequence: TGTGCCAGCAGCCCCGAGGAGGGAATTGGAGGGCAGTACTTC. The full variable domain, its missing parts supplied by reference TRBV7-8 and TRBJ2-7, is GAGVSQSPRYKVAKRGQDVALRCDPISGHVSLFWYQQALGQGPEFLTYFQNEAQLDKSGLPSDRFFAERPEGSVSTLKIQRTQQEDSAVYLCASSPEEGIGGQYFGPGTRLTVT.

This clonotype was counted a few times. This chain uses TRBV10-1 with TRBJ2-7; no clear D. Germline values: CDR1 WNHNN, CDR2 SYGVQD (reference sequence). The CDR3 has 11 residues. V lost 5 bases and J lost 10, with 12 bases in between. The CDR3 bases are TGCGCCAGCAGTCCTGGGAAGGTCCAGTACTTC. Protein product: CASSPGKVQYF.

The table lists this clonotype with many counts. This rearrangement joins TRBV7-9 to TRBJ2-2; perhaps TRBD2 as D (5 bases). Germline V gene lookup returns CDR1 SEHNR and CDR2 FQNEAQ (reference sequence). The CDR3 is 15 residues long. Between the trimmed V and J ends, which lost 6 bases and 8 bases, there was a span of 19 bases. CDR3 in DNA: TGTGCCAGCAGGTACAAGGAGGCTTTCGAAGGGGAGCTGTTTTTT. Translating it yields CASRYKEAFEGELFF.

This clonotype was observed many times. V usage is TRBV7-2 and J usage is TRBJ1-2, with unresolved D. V shed 1 base and J shed 4 bases, with 10 bases lying between them. CDR1 is SGHTA, CDR2 FQGNSA, per germline. The CDR3 is 14 amino acids. The CDR3 region is CASSLVHQGYGYTF. CDR3 in DNA: TGTGCCAGCAGCTTAGTCCATCAAGGCTATGGCTACACCTTC.

This clonotype was found many times. V and J are TRBV12-3 or TRBV12-4 and TRBJ2-5; D is possibly TRBD1 or TRBD2 (5 bases each). V was shortened by 1 base and J by 0 bases, with 12 bases between the two germline ends. The CDR3 has 16 amino acids. The CDR3 DNA is TGTGCCAGCAGTTTAGGTTCGGGGCTTAACCAAGAGACCCAGTACTTC. This encodes CASSLGSGLNQETQYF.

The chain uses TRBV6-6 and TRBJ1-5, with a tentative D call TRBD1 (5 bases). The CDR3 is made up of 14 amino acids. V lost 6 bases and J lost 5, with 14 bases in between. Looked up from germline, CDR1 is MNHNY and CDR2 is SVGAGI (reference sequence). CDR3 sequence reads: CASRPGTRDQPQHF. The CDR3 region has the DNA TGTGCCAGCAGACCCGGGACGAGGGATCAGCCCCAGCATTTT.

The chain links TRBV10-1 to TRBJ2-3; a weak D match, TRBD2 (6 bases). Trimming removed 7 bases at V and 0 bases at J, with 14 bases between. The CDR3 consists of 15 residues. In germline, CDR1 is WNHNN, CDR2 SYGVQD (reference sequence). The CDR3 reads CASKTLATSTDTQYF. In nucleotides, the CDR3 is TGCGCCAGCAAGACTCTAGCGACTAGCACAGATACGCAGTATTTT.

The J gene is TRBJ2-5, the V gene TRBV14; D may be TRBD1 (6 bases). CDR1 and CDR2 from the germline V gene are SGHDN and FVKESK. The CDR3 has 14 amino acids. V gave up 4 bases and J gave up 4 bases, with 13 bases separating them. The CDR3 here is CASSRNKGVETQYF. The CDR3 bases are TGTGCCAGCAGCCGGAACAAGGGGGTAGAGACCCAGTACTTC.

This chain links TRBV15 with TRBJ2-3, with TRBD2 identical over 11 bases. This CDR3 has 16 amino acids. Germline V gene lookup returns CDR1 LNHNV and CDR2 YYDKDF (reference sequence). Trimming removed 0 bases from V and 14 bases from J; junction bases left unmatched: 13. CDR3 loop: CATSRDDSSGGLDRYF. DNA for the CDR3: TGTGCCACCAGCAGAGATGACTCTAGCGGGGGGCTGGATCGGTATTTT. Full variable domain (outside the CDR3, taken from reference TRBV15 and TRBJ2-3): DAMVIQNPRYQVTQFGKPVTLSCSQTLNHNVMYWYQQKSSQAPKLLFHYYDKDFNNEADTPDNFQSRRPNTSFCFLDIRSPGLGDTAMYLCATSRDDSSGGLDRYFGPGTRLTVL.

This clonotype was observed a few times. CDR3 DNA: TGTGCCAGCAGCTTACAAACTAACACTGAAGCTTTCTTT. Translated, it gives CASSLQTNTEAFF. The gene calls are TRBV7-7 and TRBJ1-1; D is unresolved. Germline CDR1 and CDR2: SSHAT and FNYEAQ (reference sequence). V gave up 2 bases and J gave up 2 bases, with 6 bases separating them. The length of the CDR3 is 13 residues.

The rearrangement uses TRBV7-9 and TRBJ2-1; TRBD2 aligns across 12 bases. CDR3 size: 15 residues. The germline gives CDR1 SEHNR, CDR2 FQNEAQ (reference sequence). J was trimmed by 10 bases and V by 5 bases; bases with no gene match: 9. CDR3 DNA: TGTGCCAGCAGCGTGACTAGCGGGGGTGGGGGGGAGCAGTTCTTC. It specifies CASSVTSGGGGEQFF.

The genes are TRBV7-6 and TRBJ2-2; 9 nucleotides line up with TRBD1. J gave up 1 base and V 2 bases, and 8 bases lay outside the gene matches. The CDR3 runs 18 residues. The V gene's germline CDR1 is SGHVS and CDR2 FNYEAQ. The CDR3 region is CASSLRTGGVLNTGELFF. The DNA of the CDR3 is TGTGCCAGCAGCTTACGTACAGGGGGCGTATTGAACACCGGGGAGCTGTTTTTT.

The rearrangement joins TRBV9 to TRBJ2-5, with TRBD1 matching 11 bases. CDR3 length equals 15 residues. CDR1 is SGDLS and CDR2 is YYNGEE in the germline V gene. Unmatched junction bases numbered 8, after V lost 5 bases and J lost 5 bases. CDR3 amino acids: CASSEGQGAWETQYF. The CDR3 DNA reads TGTGCCAGCAGTGAAGGACAGGGGGCTTGGGAGACCCAGTACTTC.

V gene TRBV19 combines with J gene TRBJ2-1, with 7 bases aligning to TRBD1. V lost 4 bases to trimming and J lost 7 bases; unmatched junction nucleotides: 13. Germline V gene lookup returns CDR1 LNHDA and CDR2 SQIVND (reference sequence). The CDR3 is 16 amino acids. The CDR3 is CASSRTGSGSGNEQFF. The CDR3 DNA reads as TGTGCCAGTAGTAGGACAGGATCAGGATCGGGGAATGAGCAGTTCTTC.

The chain couples TRBV6-1 to TRBJ1-5, with D unclear. The CDR3 loop spans 15 amino acids. Trimming stripped 6 bases from V and 6 bases from J, with 18 bases between. From germline, CDR1 is MNHNS and CDR2 SASEGT. This CDR3 reads CASRAITYTAQPQHF. DNA of the CDR3: TGTGCCAGCAGAGCAATAACTTATACGGCTCAGCCCCAGCATTTT.